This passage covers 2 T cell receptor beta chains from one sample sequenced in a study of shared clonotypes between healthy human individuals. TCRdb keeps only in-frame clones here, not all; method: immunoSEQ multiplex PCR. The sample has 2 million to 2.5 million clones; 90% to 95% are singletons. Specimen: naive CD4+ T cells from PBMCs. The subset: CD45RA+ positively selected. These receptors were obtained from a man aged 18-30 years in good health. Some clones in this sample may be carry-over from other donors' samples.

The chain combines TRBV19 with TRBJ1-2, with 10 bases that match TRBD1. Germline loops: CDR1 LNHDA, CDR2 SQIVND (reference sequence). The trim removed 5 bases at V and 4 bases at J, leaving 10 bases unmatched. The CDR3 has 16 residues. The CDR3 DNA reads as TGTGCCAGTAGTGGTGGGGGACAGGGGTCCGCCTATGGCTACACCTTC. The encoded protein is CASSGGGQGSAYGYTF.

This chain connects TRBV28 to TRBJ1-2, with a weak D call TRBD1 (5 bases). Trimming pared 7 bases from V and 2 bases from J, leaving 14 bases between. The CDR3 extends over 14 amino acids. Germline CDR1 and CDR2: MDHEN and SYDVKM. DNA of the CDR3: TGTGCCAGCAACTCGGTGGGGGGAAACTATGGCTACACCTTC. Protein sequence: CASNSVGGNYGYTF.